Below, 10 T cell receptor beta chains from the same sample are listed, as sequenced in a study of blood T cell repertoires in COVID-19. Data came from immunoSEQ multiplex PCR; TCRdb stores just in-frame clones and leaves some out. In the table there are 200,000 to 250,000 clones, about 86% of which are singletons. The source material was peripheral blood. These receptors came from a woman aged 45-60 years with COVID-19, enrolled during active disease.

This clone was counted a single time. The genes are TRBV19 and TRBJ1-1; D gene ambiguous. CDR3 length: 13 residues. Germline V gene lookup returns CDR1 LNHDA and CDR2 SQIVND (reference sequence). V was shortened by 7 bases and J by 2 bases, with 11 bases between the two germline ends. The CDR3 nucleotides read TGTGCCAGTACCAGACAAACCAACACTGAAGCTTTCTTT. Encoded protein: CASTRQTNTEAFF.

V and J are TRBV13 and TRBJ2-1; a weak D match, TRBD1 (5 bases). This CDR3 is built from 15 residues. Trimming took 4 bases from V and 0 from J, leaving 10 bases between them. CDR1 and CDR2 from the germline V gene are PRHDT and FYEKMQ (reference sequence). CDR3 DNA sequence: TGTGCCAGCAGCTCGACAGTTAGCTCCTACAATGAGCAGTTCTTC. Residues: CASSSTVSSYNEQFF.

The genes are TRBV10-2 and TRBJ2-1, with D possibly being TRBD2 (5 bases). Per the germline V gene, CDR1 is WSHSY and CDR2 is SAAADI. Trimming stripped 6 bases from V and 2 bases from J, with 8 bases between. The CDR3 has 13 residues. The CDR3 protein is CASSPGTYNEQFF. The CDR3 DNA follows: TGCGCCAGCAGCCCGGGGACCTACAATGAGCAGTTCTTC.

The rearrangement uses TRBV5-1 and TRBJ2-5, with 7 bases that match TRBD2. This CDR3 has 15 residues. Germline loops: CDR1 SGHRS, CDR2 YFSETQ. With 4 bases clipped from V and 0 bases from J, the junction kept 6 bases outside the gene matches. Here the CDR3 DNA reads TGCGCCAGCAGCCCCGGCGGGGGTAACCAAGAGACCCAGTACTTC. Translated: CASSPGGGNQETQYF.

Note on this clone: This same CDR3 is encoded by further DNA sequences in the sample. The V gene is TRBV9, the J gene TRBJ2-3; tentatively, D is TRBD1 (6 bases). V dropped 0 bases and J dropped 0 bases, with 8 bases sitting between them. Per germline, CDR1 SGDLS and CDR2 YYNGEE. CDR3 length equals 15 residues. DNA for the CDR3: TGTGCCAGCAGCGTAGCACAGGGCAGCACAGATACGCAGTATTTT. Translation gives CASSVAQGSTDTQYF.

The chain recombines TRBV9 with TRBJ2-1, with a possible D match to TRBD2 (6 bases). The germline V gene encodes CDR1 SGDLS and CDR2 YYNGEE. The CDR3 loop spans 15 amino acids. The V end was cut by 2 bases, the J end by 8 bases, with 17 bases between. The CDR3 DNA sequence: TGTGCCAGCAGCGTCACGGCAGGGAGGTTTGATGAGCAGTTCTTC. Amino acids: CASSVTAGRFDEQFF.

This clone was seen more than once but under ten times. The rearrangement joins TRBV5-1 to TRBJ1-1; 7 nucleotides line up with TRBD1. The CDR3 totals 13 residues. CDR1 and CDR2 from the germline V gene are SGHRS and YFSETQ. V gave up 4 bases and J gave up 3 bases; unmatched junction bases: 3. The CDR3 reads CASSQGQYTEAFF. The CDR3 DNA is TGCGCCAGCAGCCAGGGACAGTACACTGAAGCTTTCTTT. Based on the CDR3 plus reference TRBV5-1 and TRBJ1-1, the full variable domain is KAGVTQTPRYLIKTRGQQVTLSCSPISGHRSVSWYQQTPGQGLQFLFEYFSETQRNKGNFPGRFSGRQFSNSRSEMNVSTLELGDSALYLCASSQGQYTEAFFGQGTRLTVV.

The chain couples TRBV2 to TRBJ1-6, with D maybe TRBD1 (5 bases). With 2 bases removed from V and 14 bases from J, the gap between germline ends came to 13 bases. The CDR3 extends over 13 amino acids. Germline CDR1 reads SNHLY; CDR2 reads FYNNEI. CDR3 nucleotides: TGTGCCAGCAGTGAAACGGGCGGGGGTTCCCTCCACTTT. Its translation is CASSETGGGSLHF.

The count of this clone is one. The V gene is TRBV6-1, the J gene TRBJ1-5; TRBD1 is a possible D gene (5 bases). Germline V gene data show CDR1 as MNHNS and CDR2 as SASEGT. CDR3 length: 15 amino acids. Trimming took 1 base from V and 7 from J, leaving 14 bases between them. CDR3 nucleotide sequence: TGTGCCAGCAGTGAAGAGGGTAGACGGGGGCAGCCCCAGCATTTT. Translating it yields CASSEEGRRGQPQHF.

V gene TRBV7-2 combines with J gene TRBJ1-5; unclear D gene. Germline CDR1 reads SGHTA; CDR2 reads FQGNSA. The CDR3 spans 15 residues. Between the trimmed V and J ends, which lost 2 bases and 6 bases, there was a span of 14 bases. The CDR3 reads CASSLMALESQPQHF. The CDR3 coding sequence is TGTGCCAGCAGCTTAATGGCCCTAGAGAGTCAGCCCCAGCATTTT.